This T cell receptor beta chain was observed in a study of blood T cell repertoires in COVID-19 (TCRdb year 2020). The study in broad terms: The collaborator samples originated in the United States, Italy and Spain and spanned the acute and convalescent phases of COVID-19. The material from the prospective study consisted of cDNA or gDNA derived from T cells, B-cell-depleted T cells, or PBMCs. Where available, HLA class I and class II types were taken from metadata supplied by the sample provider and were not determined by assay-based typing. Subjects who had been exposed to COVID-19, were actively infected with it, or had recovered from it provided the deeply sampled blood TCRbeta repertoires that made up the dataset. Samples came from the ongoing ImmuneRACE study (first 160 participants) plus 1,254 subjects from 6 global collaborators. Sample metadata almost always included a de-identified subject ID, COVID-19 status, age in years and sex. The repertoires were released in a freely available public database intended as a resource for research on the immune response to SARS-CoV-2.

The immunoSEQ Assay, a bias-controlled multiplex PCR, was used to amplify TCRbeta CDR3 regions from genomic DNA. In the original analysis: The number of nucleated cells in each sample was estimated by amplification of reference gene primers within the assay. To quantify the absolute abundance of each unique TCRbeta CDR3 rearrangement, sequence reads were collapsed and filtered. For each sample, productive Simpson clonality was calculated by taking the square root of Simpson's diversity index across productive rearrangements. TCRdb carries this immuneACCESS record with in-frame sequences only. Its versions omit some clonotypes, under half of them owing to an unresolved V gene in the studies checked, with the rest unexplained. V and J calls plus clone size are reproduced from that table; the DNA served to infer D and trimming. For this sample the table gives about 57,000 clones, of which about nine tenths were detected only once. The ten largest clonotypes hold 22% of the sample.

One collaborating source in Seattle enrolled patients while the patients were actively infected and followed the patients over time throughout the course of disease. Each collaborating institution followed its own protocols to collect whole blood in K2EDTA tubes. Collaborator samples were shipped for TCRbeta analysis as frozen whole blood, isolated PBMCs, or DNA extracted from either sample type. Paper-wide results and their limitations: How much clinical and demographic metadata was included differed by source and by participant, and the metadata was provided uncurated.

A word on this clone: Its cognate antigen has yet to be identified. Base qualities are not at hand, and no much larger clone is one base apart.

Sequenced input: peripheral blood. This receptor was obtained from a woman aged 80 or over with COVID-19, enrolled during active disease.

The CDR3 in this case is CAWSVPQGGSETQYF. The nucleotide sequence reads as follows: TGTGCCTGGAGTGTACCACAGGGGGGTTCAGAGACCCAGTACTTC. Recombination joined TRBV30 with TRBJ2-5; 8 junctional bases match TRBD1. The V end gives up 0 bases and the J end 4 bases, leaving 7 bases in the junction not matched to a gene. The germline V gene (reference sequence) provides CDR1 GTSNPN and CDR2 SVGIG. From its cysteine to its phenylalanine, the CDR3 spans 15 amino acids. The retained sequence is limited to the CDR3, 45 bases, with the frame set at the first base.